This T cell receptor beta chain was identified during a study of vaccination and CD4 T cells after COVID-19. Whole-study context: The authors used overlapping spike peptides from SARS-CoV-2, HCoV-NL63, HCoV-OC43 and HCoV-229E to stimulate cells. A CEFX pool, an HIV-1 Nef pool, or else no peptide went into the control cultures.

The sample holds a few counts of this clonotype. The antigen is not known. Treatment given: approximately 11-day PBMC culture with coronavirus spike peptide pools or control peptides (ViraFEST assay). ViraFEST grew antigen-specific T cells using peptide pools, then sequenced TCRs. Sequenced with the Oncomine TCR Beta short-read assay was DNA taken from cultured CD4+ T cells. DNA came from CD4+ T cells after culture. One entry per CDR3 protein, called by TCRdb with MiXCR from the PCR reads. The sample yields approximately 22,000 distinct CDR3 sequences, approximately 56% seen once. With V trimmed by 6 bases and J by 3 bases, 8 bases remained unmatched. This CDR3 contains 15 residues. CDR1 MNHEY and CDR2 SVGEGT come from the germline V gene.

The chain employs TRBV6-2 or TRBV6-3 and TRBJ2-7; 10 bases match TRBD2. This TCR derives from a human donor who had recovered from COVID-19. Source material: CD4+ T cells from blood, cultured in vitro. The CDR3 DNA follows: TGTGCCAGCAGGGGGAGATCTAGCGGGGGCTACGAGCAGTACTTC. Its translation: CASRGRSSGGYEQYF.